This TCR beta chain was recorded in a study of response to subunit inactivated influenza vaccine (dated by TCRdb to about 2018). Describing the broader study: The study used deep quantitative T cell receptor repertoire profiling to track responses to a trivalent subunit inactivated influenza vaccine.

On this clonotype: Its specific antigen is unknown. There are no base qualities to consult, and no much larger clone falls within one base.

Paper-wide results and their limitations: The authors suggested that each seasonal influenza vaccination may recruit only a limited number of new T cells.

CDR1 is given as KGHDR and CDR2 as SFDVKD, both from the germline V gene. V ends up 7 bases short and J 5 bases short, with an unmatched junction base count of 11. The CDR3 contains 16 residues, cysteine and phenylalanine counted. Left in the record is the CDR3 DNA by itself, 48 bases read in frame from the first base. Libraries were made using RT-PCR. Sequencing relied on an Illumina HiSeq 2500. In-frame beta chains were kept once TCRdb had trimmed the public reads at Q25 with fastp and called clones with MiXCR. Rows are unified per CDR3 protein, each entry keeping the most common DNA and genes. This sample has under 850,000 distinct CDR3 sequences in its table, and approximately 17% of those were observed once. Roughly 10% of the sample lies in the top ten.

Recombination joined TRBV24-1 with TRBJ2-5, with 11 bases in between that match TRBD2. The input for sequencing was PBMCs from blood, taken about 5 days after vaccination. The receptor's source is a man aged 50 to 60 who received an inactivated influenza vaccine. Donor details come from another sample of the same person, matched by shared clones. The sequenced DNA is TGTGCCACCAGCGCCTCAACTAGCGGGAGATCTGAGACCCAGTACTTC. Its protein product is CATSASTSGRSETQYF.